One and the same sample provided the 21 T cell receptor beta chains below, sequenced in a study of blood T cell repertoires in COVID-19. Using immunoSEQ multiplex PCR, the repertoire was profiled, and TCRdb retains in-frame clones only, with some absent. The top ten clones hold around 1.7% of a sample with around 280,000 clones, approximately 91% of them seen once. The sequencing sample was made of PBMCs or T cells enriched from blood (not recorded which). The receptors stem from a woman between 40 and 50 years old who had recovered from COVID-19.

This clone was seen a handful of times. This rearrangement joins TRBV10-3 to TRBJ2-2; D is uncertain. Germline values: CDR1 ENHRY, CDR2 SYGVKD. The CDR3 sequence is 15 residues long. V was pared by 4 bases and J by 4 bases, with 13 bases between. CDR3 DNA sequence: TGTGCCATCAGTGGTCGAACAGATAGCACCGGGGAGCTGTTTTTT. It is translated as CAISGRTDSTGELFF.

V is TRBV19 and J is TRBJ2-1, with D perhaps matching TRBD2 (6 bases). CDR3 length: 12 residues. V dropped 6 bases and J dropped 8 bases, with 11 bases sitting between them. Germline-derived CDR1 and CDR2 are LNHDA and SQIVND (reference sequence). The DNA for the CDR3 is TGTGCCAGTAGGGGTGGAGGGGATGAGCAGTTCTTC. Amino acid sequence: CASRGGGDEQFF.

The V gene is TRBV19, the J gene TRBJ2-2, with 8 bases lining up with TRBD2. This CDR3 has 14 residues. Germline V gene sequence: CDR1 LNHDA, CDR2 SQIVND (reference sequence). V lost 5 bases, J lost 5 bases, and 4 bases stayed unmatched. The CDR3 region is CASSSGLVTGELFF. As DNA, the CDR3 is TGTGCCAGTAGTTCGGGACTAGTAACCGGGGAGCTGTTTTTT.

The CDR3 DNA reads TGTGCCAGCAGCGCCTCCGGAGACCACTTCTACACTGAAGCTTTCTTT. It yields the protein CASSASGDHFYTEAFF. The chain links TRBV9 to TRBJ1-1; unclear D gene. This CDR3 comprises 16 residues. The V and J ends lost 3 bases and 3 bases respectively, with 18 bases between them. From germline, CDR1 is SGDLS and CDR2 YYNGEE.

This sequence joins TRBV20-1 and TRBJ1-1; 8 nucleotides agree with TRBD1. The CDR3 is made up of 11 amino acids. The trim removed 8 bases at V and 5 bases at J, leaving 4 bases unmatched. Germline values: CDR1 DFQATT, CDR2 SNEGSKA (reference sequence). CDR3 DNA: TGCAGTACAGGGGGGCTTACTGAAGCTTTCTTT. It yields the protein CSTGGLTEAFF.

A few counts support this clone. The J gene is TRBJ2-7, the V gene TRBV14, with TRBD2 as a possible D gene (6 bases). The CDR3 runs to 15 residues. V was clipped by 1 base and J by 3 bases, with 13 bases between them. From germline, CDR1 is SGHDN and CDR2 FVKESK. This chain's CDR3 is CASSQGSKGLYEQYF. The CDR3 DNA reads as TGTGCCAGCAGCCAAGGTTCAAAGGGACTCTACGAGCAGTACTTC.

The chain employs TRBV5-1 and TRBJ2-3; 10 bases align to TRBD1. CDR1 and CDR2 from the germline V gene are SGHRS and YFSETQ. Trimming removed 4 bases from V and 6 bases from J; junction bases left unmatched: 20. CDR3 size: 19 residues. The CDR3 sequence: CASSPTGTGAQGASDTQYF. CDR3 nucleotides: TGCGCCAGCAGCCCGACCGGGACAGGGGCGCAGGGAGCATCCGATACGCAGTATTTT.

V usage is TRBV5-1 and J usage is TRBJ1-2; D remains ambiguous. V shed 4 bases and J shed 2 bases, with 12 bases lying between them. CDR3 size: 14 residues. Germline V gives CDR1 SGHRS, CDR2 YFSETQ. The CDR3 nucleotides read TGCGCCAGCAGCGTAACCGGGATCAACTATGGCTACACCTTC. The encoded protein is CASSVTGINYGYTF.

This rearrangement joins TRBV5-4 to TRBJ2-7, with D possibly matching TRBD2 (6 bases). CDR3 length equals 16 residues. Trimming pared 1 base from V and 5 bases from J, leaving 19 bases between. CDR1 is SGHNT, CDR2 YYREEE, per germline (reference sequence). The CDR3 DNA reads TGTGCCAGCAGCTTGCCCGGGGGTACCTCAGGAAACGAGCAGTACTTC. Its translation is CASSLPGGTSGNEQYF.

The rearrangement uses TRBV7-2 and TRBJ1-1; TRBD1 matches at 9 bases. The CDR3 runs to 15 residues. Germline-derived CDR1 and CDR2 are SGHTA and FQGNSA. V shed 4 bases and J 2 bases; nucleotides not matched to a gene: 5. CDR3 coding DNA: TGTGCCAGCAGCTCTACAGGGGGCACAAACACTGAAGCTTTCTTT. This codes for CASSSTGGTNTEAFF. The whole variable domain, remainder taken from reference TRBV7-2 and TRBJ1-1, is GAGVSQSPSNKVTEKGKDVELRCDPISGHTALYWYRQSLGQGLEFLIYFQGNSAPDKSGLPSDRFSAERTGGSVSTLTIQRTQQEDSAVYLCASSSTGGTNTEAFFGQGTRLTVV.

The chain carries TRBV4-3 and TRBJ2-3, with 9 bases aligning to TRBD1. There are 17 residues in the CDR3. V dropped 2 bases and J dropped 3; count of bases not matched to a gene: 9. Germline CDR1 and CDR2: LGHNA and YSLEER. Written as DNA, the CDR3 is TGCGCCAGCAGCCAACGAAACACCGGGACAGGGACAGATACGCAGTATTTT. Protein sequence: CASSQRNTGTGTDTQYF.

The chain recombines TRBV6-5 with TRBJ2-7; maybe TRBD1 (5 bases). Trimming pared 4 bases from V and 3 bases from J, leaving 10 bases between. In germline, CDR1 is MNHEY, CDR2 SVGAGI. This CDR3 has 13 amino acids. CDR3 in DNA: TGTGCCAGCAGTTTGACAGCGAACTACGAGCAGTACTTC. Its translation: CASSLTANYEQYF.

This chain joins TRBV20-1 and TRBJ1-4; 7 bases line up with TRBD1. The CDR3 sequence is 11 residues long. Germline assignment: CDR1 DFQATT and CDR2 SNEGSKA (reference sequence). The ends lost 7 bases at V and 7 bases at J; junction bases unmatched: 3. The CDR3 loop reads CSGQGGEKLFF. CDR3 DNA sequence: TGCAGTGGACAGGGAGGTGAAAAACTGTTTTTT.

This chain joins TRBV2 and TRBJ2-1; D is undetermined. CDR3 size: 14 residues. V was trimmed by 7 bases and J by 0 bases, leaving 10 bases between them. Germline CDR1 and CDR2: SNHLY and FYNNEI. DNA for the CDR3: TGTGCCAGCACGAGGATACTCTCCTACAATGAGCAGTTCTTC. Encoded protein: CASTRILSYNEQFF.

V is TRBV2 and J is TRBJ1-2; the D gene is possibly TRBD1 (6 bases). The CDR3 runs to 14 residues. V gave up 1 base and J gave up 7 bases, with 13 bases separating them. Germline CDR1 is SNHLY and CDR2 is FYNNEI. CDR3 nucleotides: TGTGCCAGCAGTGAAGGACAGGCGGCGGGTGGCTACACCTTC. Translated, it gives CASSEGQAAGGYTF.

The chain carries TRBV6-1 and TRBJ1-5, with TRBD1 as a possible D gene (5 bases). Trimming removed 3 bases from V and 4 bases from J, with 10 bases in between. This CDR3 comprises 14 residues. Germline-derived CDR1 and CDR2 are MNHNS and SASEGT. The CDR3 sequence is CASSDTGSNQPQHF. CDR3 bases: TGTGCCAGCAGTGACACAGGTTCGAATCAGCCCCAGCATTTT.

J is TRBJ2-3 and V is TRBV4-2, with 9 bases matching TRBD2. Trimming at V came to 1 base and at J to 3 bases, leaving 5 bases not matched to a gene. The germline V gene encodes CDR1 LGHNA and CDR2 YNFKEQ. The CDR3 is made up of 16 amino acids. In nucleotides, the CDR3 is TGTGCCAGCAGCCAAGGGATAGCGGGGGCGACAGATACGCAGTATTTT. Residues: CASSQGIAGATDTQYF.

J is TRBJ2-2 and V is TRBV7-8; 10 positions match TRBD2. The CDR3 is 16 residues long. CDR1 SGHVS and CDR2 FQNEAQ come from the germline V gene. V shed 1 base, J shed 6 bases, and the junction held 5 bases outside the gene matches. CDR3 residues: CASSLVASGSAGELFF. CDR3 nucleotide sequence: TGTGCCAGCAGCTTAGTAGCTAGCGGGAGTGCCGGGGAGCTGTTTTTT.

The V gene is TRBV7-8, the J gene TRBJ1-1; D is uncertain. Trimming stripped 3 bases from V and 5 bases from J, with 10 bases between. The CDR3 has 13 residues. CDR1 SGHVS and CDR2 FQNEAQ come from the germline V gene. The CDR3 DNA reads as TGTGCCAGCAGCTTTAACTATGGGACTGAAGCTTTCTTT. Its protein product is CASSFNYGTEAFF.

The chain uses TRBV19 and TRBJ2-3; D might be TRBD2 (6 bases). This CDR3 has 15 residues. Trimming took off 1 base at V and 3 bases at J, with 11 bases between the two ends. Germline V gives CDR1 LNHDA, CDR2 SQIVND (reference sequence). The CDR3 region is CASSIAASATDTQYF. The CDR3 DNA reads as TGTGCCAGTAGTATAGCCGCTAGCGCTACAGATACGCAGTATTTT.

J is TRBJ2-3 and V is TRBV3-1 (or the pseudogene TRBV3-2); D unclear. The CDR3 spans 11 residues. With 6 bases removed from V and 4 bases from J, the gap between germline ends came to 5 bases. Germline V CDR1 and CDR2: LGHDT, YNNKEL (reference sequence). CDR3 DNA sequence: TGTGCCAGCAGGCAGGCAGATACGCAGTATTTT. Translation: CASRQADTQYF.